These 12 T cell receptor beta chains were all obtained from the same sample, sequenced in a study of blood T cell repertoires in COVID-19. Sequencing used immunoSEQ multiplex PCR; TCRdb keeps in-frame clones, though not all of them. The sample has 250,000 or so clones, more than 85% seen once. The sequenced sample consisted of PBMCs or T cells enriched from blood (not recorded which). All receptors come from a man aged 40-55 years who had been exposed to COVID-19.

V and J are TRBV7-9 and TRBJ1-1; D not certain. Germline CDR1 SEHNR, CDR2 FQNEAQ (reference sequence). The CDR3 consists of 12 residues. Trimming pared 6 bases from V and 1 base from J, leaving 6 bases between. The CDR3 region is CASRIENTEAFF. The CDR3 DNA is TGTGCCAGCAGAATAGAGAACACTGAAGCTTTCTTT.

The chain recombines TRBV6-5 with TRBJ1-5; D is undetermined. Trimming stripped 8 bases from V and 0 bases from J, with 8 bases between. The CDR3 is made up of 13 amino acids. The germline V gene has CDR1 MNHEY and CDR2 SVGAGI. The CDR3 nucleotides are TGTGCCAGCCAGGATTATAGCAATCAGCCCCAGCATTTT. It translates to CASQDYSNQPQHF.

The chain employs TRBV27 and TRBJ2-7; the D gene is possibly TRBD1 (5 bases). Germline V lookup: CDR1 MNHEY, CDR2 SMNVEV (reference sequence). The V gene lost 1 base and the J gene lost 2 bases, with 12 bases spanning the gap. CDR3 length: 15 amino acids. The CDR3 nucleotides are TGTGCCAGCAGTTTATACCAGGGAAACGCCTACGAGCAGTACTTC. Protein sequence: CASSLYQGNAYEQYF.

The J gene is TRBJ2-7, the V gene TRBV5-1; TRBD1 matches at 9 bases. Trimming at V came to 4 bases and at J to 6 bases, leaving 5 bases not matched to a gene. Germline CDR1 is SGHRS and CDR2 is YFSETQ. This CDR3 contains 13 residues. The CDR3 loop is CASSTGQGFEQYF. CDR3 DNA sequence: TGCGCCAGCAGCACCGGACAGGGGTTCGAGCAGTACTTC. Full variable domain (remainder filled in from reference TRBV5-1 and TRBJ2-7): KAGVTQTPRYLIKTRGQQVTLSCSPISGHRSVSWYQQTPGQGLQFLFEYFSETQRNKGNFPGRFSGRQFSNSRSEMNVSTLELGDSALYLCASSTGQGFEQYFGPGTRLTVT.

The chain employs TRBV27 and TRBJ1-5, with D hard to call. V lost 5 bases and J lost 3, with 14 bases in between. Germline V gene data show CDR1 as MNHEY and CDR2 as SMNVEV (reference sequence). This CDR3 has 15 amino acids. The CDR3 reads CASSTDREPNQPQHF. The DNA for the CDR3 is TGTGCCAGCAGTACAGACCGGGAGCCCAATCAGCCCCAGCATTTT.

The rearrangement links TRBV14 to TRBJ2-6; D ambiguous. The CDR3 length is 18 residues. Germline V gene sequence: CDR1 SGHDN, CDR2 FVKESK. Trimming took 0 bases from V and 0 from J, leaving 12 bases between them. The CDR3 region is CASSQDLFFASGANVLTF. The CDR3 DNA sequence: TGTGCCAGCAGCCAAGATCTATTTTTTGCCTCTGGGGCCAACGTCCTGACTTTC.

The V and J genes are TRBV28 and TRBJ1-1; possible D gene TRBD1, 6 bases. The length of the CDR3 is 15 residues. Germline V CDR1 and CDR2: MDHEN, SYDVKM. V dropped 4 bases and J dropped 2 bases, with 14 bases sitting between them. The chain's CDR3 is CASSSSGTHNTEAFF. In DNA form, the CDR3 reads TGTGCCAGCAGTTCTTCTGGGACACACAACACTGAAGCTTTCTTT.

This clone was recorded once. This chain links TRBV19 with TRBJ2-1; D not certain. CDR1 and CDR2 from the germline V gene are LNHDA and SQIVND (reference sequence). The CDR3 extends over 14 amino acids. Trimming stripped 1 base from V and 4 bases from J, with 8 bases between. CDR3 sequence (DNA): TGTGCCAGTAGTATAGGTTCGGTTTACAATGAGCAGTTCTTC. It yields the protein CASSIGSVYNEQFF.

This chain links TRBV6-1 with TRBJ1-2; a weak D match, TRBD1 (5 bases). Germline CDR1 and CDR2: MNHNS and SASEGT. Trimming took 0 bases from V and 2 from J, leaving 10 bases between them. CDR3 size: 15 residues. The CDR3 DNA is TGTGCCAGCAGTGAAGCGCTCCGGGGGAACTATGGCTACACCTTC. It is translated as CASSEALRGNYGYTF.

V is TRBV28 and J is TRBJ2-2; 13 bases line up with TRBD2. The germline V gene has CDR1 MDHEN and CDR2 SYDVKM. The CDR3 sequence is 15 residues long. The trim removed 3 bases at V and 7 bases at J, leaving 2 bases unmatched. This CDR3 reads CASSLTSGRIGELFF. CDR3 DNA: TGTGCCAGCAGTTTGACTAGCGGGAGGATCGGGGAGCTGTTTTTT.

This clone was picked up many times. This chain connects TRBV5-1 to TRBJ2-2, with 9 bases aligning to TRBD2. Germline assignment: CDR1 SGHRS and CDR2 YFSETQ. Trimming cost V 0 bases and J 8 bases; bases outside gene matches: 5. CDR3 length: 15 amino acids. The CDR3 spells CASSLERTSAGELFF. In DNA, the CDR3 is TGCGCCAGCAGCTTGGAGCGGACTAGCGCGGGGGAGCTGTTTTTT.

V usage is TRBV7-2 and J usage is TRBJ1-5, with D possibly matching TRBD1 (5 bases). The germline CDR1 and CDR2 sequences are SGHTA and FQGNSA. This CDR3 has 14 residues. V was shortened by 3 bases and J by 6 bases, with 12 bases between the two germline ends. The CDR3 DNA reads TGTGCCAGCAGCTTTGGGGGGGACGGTCAGCCCCAGCATTTT. Protein sequence: CASSFGGDGQPQHF.